The present entry profiles one T cell receptor (beta chain) with its context. The antigen is unknown. This sample was included in a study of vaccination and CD4 T cells after COVID-19. Study background: Convalescent study patients returned SARS-CoV-2 positive nasal swab PCR results, with several mild cases and one severe.

Documented treatment: approximately nine-day PBMC culture with coronavirus spike peptide pools or control peptides (ViraFEST assay). Per the germline V gene, CDR1 is SGHVS and CDR2 is FNYEAQ. The CDR3 consists of 15 residues. V shed 4 bases and J shed 4 bases, with 16 bases lying between them. Sequencing of DNA taken from cultured CD4+ T cells relied on the Oncomine TCR Beta short-read assay. CD4+ T cells were cultured, and genomic DNA was extracted from them. TCRdb re-called the PCR reads through MiXCR, storing one row per CDR3 protein. The sample consists of about 20,000 distinct CDR3 sequences, approximately 59% of them appearing once.

The sample here was CD4+ T cells from blood, cultured in vitro, taken after SARS-CoV-2 vaccination. V gene TRBV7-6 combines with J gene TRBJ1-1; TRBD1 might be the D (5 bases). The source of this sequence is a human donor who had recovered from COVID-19. The CDR3 bases are TGTGCCAGCAGCTCCTATGGAGGGGTGGTCACTGAAGCTTTCTTT. Translation gives CASSSYGGVVTEAFF.